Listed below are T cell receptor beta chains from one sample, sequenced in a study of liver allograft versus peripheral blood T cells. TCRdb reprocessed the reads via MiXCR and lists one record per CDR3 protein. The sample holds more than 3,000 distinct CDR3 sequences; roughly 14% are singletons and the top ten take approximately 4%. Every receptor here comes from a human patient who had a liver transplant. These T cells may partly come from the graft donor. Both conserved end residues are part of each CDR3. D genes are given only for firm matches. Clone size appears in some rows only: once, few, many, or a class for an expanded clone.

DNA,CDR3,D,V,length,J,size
TGTGCCAGCGCAACTACCCTCGGCACTGAAGCTTTCTTT,CASATTLGTEAFF,.,TRBV28,13,TRBJ1-1,.
TGTGCCAGTAAGGGAACCGGGACAGTCTATGGCTACACCTTC,CASKGTGTVYGYTF,TRBD1,TRBV19,14,TRBJ1-2,medium-sized
TGTGCCAGCAGCGCTGGGACAGGGGGCCGGGGCTACACCTTC,CASSAGTGGRGYTF,TRBD1,TRBV27,14,TRBJ1-2,medium-sized
TGCAGTGCTAGGGGGGGGACGGCCTACGAGCAGTACTTC,CSARGGTAYEQYF,TRBD2,TRBV20-1,13,TRBJ2-7,few
TGTGCCAGCAGTTCCCCTCAGGGTGAGGCCTATGGCTACACCTTC,CASSSPQGEAYGYTF,.,TRBV7-9,15,TRBJ1-2,medium-sized
TGCGCCAGCAAGGCCGCCCCGACTCATGATACGCAGTATTTT,CASKAAPTHDTQYF,.,TRBV5-1,14,TRBJ2-3,.
TGTGCTAGTGGTTTGGTACAGTACAGCATGGAGACCCAGTACTTC,CASGLVQYSMETQYF,.,TRBV12-5,15,TRBJ2-5,few
TGTGCCAGCAGCCCCCGACAGGGCCAGCCCCAGCATTTT,CASSPRQGQPQHF,TRBD1,TRBV7-2,13,TRBJ1-5,medium-sized
TGCGCCAGCAGTGATCGGGACATTTCAGATACGCAGTATTTT,CASSDRDISDTQYF,.,TRBV10-1,14,TRBJ2-3,medium-sized
TGCGCCAGCAGCCCTCTAGCGGGAGAGATGGGCGAGCAGTACTTC,CASSPLAGEMGEQYF,TRBD2,TRBV5-1,15,TRBJ2-7,few
TGCAGCGTTGTGAGACTAGCGGGGTACGAGCAGTACTTC,CSVVRLAGYEQYF,TRBD2,TRBV29-1,13,TRBJ2-7,medium-sized
TGCGCCAGCAGTGAGACAGTTAACTATGGCTACACCTTC,CASSETVNYGYTF,.,TRBV10-2,13,TRBJ1-2,medium-sized
TGCAGCGTTGTGGCAGGGGGTGGCTATGGCTACACCTTC,CSVVAGGGYGYTF,TRBD1,TRBV29-1,13,TRBJ1-2,large
TGTGCCAGCAGCCAAACTCTCTTGGACGGGCATTTGTTCTTC,CASSQTLLDGHLFF,.,TRBV3-1,14,TRBJ2-1,many
TGTGCCAGCAGTTTAGCACCACGGACAGGGCGTACTCAAGCTTTCTTT,CASSLAPRTGRTQAFF,TRBD1,TRBV28,16,TRBJ1-1,medium-sized
TGTGCCAGTAGTATTGGCGTCAACGCTCTCGAGCAGTACTTC,CASSIGVNALEQYF,.,TRBV19,14,TRBJ2-7,medium-sized
TGTGCCAGCAGCTTAGGACAGGCCCAGTACTTC,CASSLGQAQYF,.,TRBV11-2,11,TRBJ2-5,.
TGTGCCAGCAGTGTCGGAGATTGGGAAGAGACCCAGTACTTC,CASSVGDWEETQYF,.,TRBV6-1,14,TRBJ2-5,medium-sized
TGTGCCAGCAGCTTAGGGTCAGGGAGCAATCAGCCCCAGCATTTT,CASSLGSGSNQPQHF,.,TRBV7-9,15,TRBJ1-5,medium-sized
TGTGCCAGTAGTACCCACCCACAGGAAAAAGCTTTCTTT,CASSTHPQEKAFF,.,TRBV19,13,TRBJ1-1,medium-sized
TGTGCCAGCTCACCTCGGAGCGCATCCGAGCTAGGGACCGGGGAGCTGTTTTTT,CASSPRSASELGTGELFF,.,TRBV18,18,TRBJ2-2,medium-sized
TGTGCCAGCAGCCAAGATCAACTAGCGGCATACGAGCAGTACTTC,CASSQDQLAAYEQYF,TRBD2,TRBV3-1,15,TRBJ2-7,few
TGTGCCAGCAGTTTATTAGCGACCACAGATACGCAGTATTTT,CASSLLATTDTQYF,.,TRBV27,14,TRBJ2-3,medium-sized
TGTGCCACCAGTGATTTGGCGACTAACTATGGCTACACCTTC,CATSDLATNYGYTF,.,TRBV24-1,14,TRBJ1-2,medium-sized
TGCGCCAGCAGTGAAAGTCCAGACAGCGTGGAGACCCAGTACTTC,CASSESPDSVETQYF,.,TRBV10-1,15,TRBJ2-5,.
TGTGCCATCAACCGGGACAGGGATCAGCCCCAGCATTTT,CAINRDRDQPQHF,TRBD1,TRBV10-3,13,TRBJ1-5,medium-sized